This is a list of T cell receptor beta chains from one sample in a study of early T cells in non-severe SARS-CoV-2 infection. TCRdb ran MiXCR on the 5' RACE reads and lists one entry per CDR3 protein. The top ten clones hold around 15% of a sample with some 80,000 distinct CDR3 sequences, around 12% of them seen once. The sequencing here drew on whole blood, taken at baseline. These receptors all stem from an adult who was a healthcare worker with PCR-confirmed SARS-CoV-2 infection or an uninfected control (not recorded which). The donor label of this sample is uncertain. CDR3s include the opening cysteine and the closing phenylalanine or tryptophan. D genes are given only for firm matches. Expanded clones are given a class, and other clones once, few, many or no size at all.

TRBJ2-3 | NA | NA | TRBV5-1 | CASSIKGEQDTQYF | TGCGCCAGCAGTATTAAGGGGGAACAAGATACGCAGTATTTT
TRBJ2-1 | few | NA | TRBV5-1 | CASSLWEYNEQFF | TGCGCCAGCAGCTTGTGGGAGTACAATGAGCAGTTCTTC
TRBJ2-3 | few | TRBD2 | TRBV29-1 | CSVLGLAENTDTQYF | TGCAGCGTTTTGGGACTAGCGGAAAACACAGATACGCAGTATTTT
TRBJ2-7 | NA | TRBD1 | TRBV29-1 | CSVYDDRARREQYF | TGCAGCGTTTATGATGACAGGGCGAGGCGGGAGCAGTACTTC
TRBJ2-1 | many | NA | TRBV29-1 | CSVRGSSYNEQFF | TGCAGCGTCCGGGGGAGCTCCTACAATGAGCAGTTCTTC
TRBJ2-7 | NA | TRBD1 | TRBV2 | CASSGHGDRAAYEQYF | TGTGCCAGCAGTGGACACGGTGACAGGGCGGCCTACGAGCAGTACTTC
TRBJ2-7 | few | TRBD1 | TRBV6-1 | CASGGTGEYEQYF | TGTGCCAGCGGGGGGACAGGGGAATACGAGCAGTACTTC
TRBJ2-7 | NA | TRBD2 | TRBV5-1 | CASSYLAGGPREQYF | TGCGCCAGCAGCTACCTAGCGGGAGGGCCGAGGGAGCAGTACTTC
TRBJ2-1 | many | TRBD2 | TRBV7-8 | CASSLLAGGPPYNEQFF | TGTGCCAGCAGCTTATTAGCGGGAGGGCCCCCTTACAATGAGCAGTTCTTC
TRBJ2-5 | NA | TRBD2 | TRBV4-1 | CASSPWTSGGVQETQYF | TGCGCCAGCAGCCCGTGGACTAGCGGGGGAGTCCAAGAGACCCAGTACTTC
TRBJ2-2 | NA | NA | TRBV7-8 | CASRSGTWGTGELFF | TGTGCCAGCAGATCCGGGACTTGGGGGACCGGGGAGCTGTTTTTT
TRBJ1-1 | few | NA | TRBV2 | CASTRGTEAFF | TGTGCCAGCACCCGGGGCACTGAAGCTTTCTTT
TRBJ2-7 | few | NA | TRBV5-1 | CASSLDGESYEQYF | TGCGCCAGCAGCTTGGATGGGGAGTCCTACGAGCAGTACTTC
TRBJ1-5 | many | NA | TRBV18 | CASSPLHGGYSNQPQHF | TGTGCCAGCTCACCACTTCATGGGGGCTATAGCAATCAGCCCCAGCATTTT
TRBJ2-4 | few | NA | TRBV19 | CASSIRGPRANIQYF | TGTGCCAGTAGTATTCGGGGGCCCCGCGCAAACATTCAGTACTTC
TRBJ1-1 | NA | TRBD1 | TRBV12-3/TRBV12-4 | CASSSDRGPYMNTEAFF | TGTGCCAGCAGTTCTGACAGGGGGCCTTACATGAACACTGAAGCTTTCTTT
TRBJ1-6 | NA | NA | TRBV20-1 | CSATGPYNSPLHF | TGCAGTGCCACAGGGCCCTATAATTCACCCCTCCACTTT
TRBJ2-3 | NA | NA | TRBV7-2 | CASSLAAVQGTQYF | TGTGCCAGCAGCTTAGCAGCGGTGCAGGGTACGCAGTATTTT
TRBJ1-2 | NA | NA | TRBV25-1 | CASSEEGVGVGYTF | TGTGCCAGCAGTGAGGAAGGGGTAGGGGTGGGCTACACCTTC
TRBJ2-1 | many | NA | TRBV7-3 | CASSLRADYNEQFF | TGTGCCAGCAGCTTAAGAGCAGACTACAATGAGCAGTTCTTC
TRBJ2-5 | many | NA | TRBV5-1 | CASTTQETQYF | TGCGCCAGCACCACGCAAGAGACCCAGTACTTC
TRBJ2-3 | few | TRBD2 | TRBV20-1 | CSAAVGAGGRTDTQYF | TGCAGTGCTGCCGTTGGAGCGGGAGGACGCACAGATACGCAGTATTTT
TRBJ2-3 | many | TRBD2 | TRBV10-3 | CAISGAWGSGRTDTQYF | TGTGCCATCAGTGGCGCCTGGGGAAGCGGGAGGACAGATACGCAGTATTTT
TRBJ2-1 | many | TRBD2 | TRBV10-3 | CAISAGGRNLREQFF | TGTGCCATCAGTGCTGGCGGGAGGAATCTACGTGAGCAGTTCTTC
TRBJ2-3 | many | NA | TRBV27 | CASSLSGPKADTQYF | TGTGCCAGCAGTTTATCGGGGCCAAAGGCGGATACGCAGTATTTT
TRBJ1-4 | many | NA | TRBV12-3/TRBV12-4 | CASSTGREKLFF | TGTGCCAGCAGTACAGGGAGGGAAAAACTGTTTTTT
TRBJ2-1 | few | TRBD2 | TRBV6-1 | CASRPTSGLSYNEQFF | TGTGCCAGCAGACCGACTAGCGGTTTATCCTACAATGAGCAGTTCTTC
TRBJ2-1 | few | TRBD2 | TRBV4-2 | CASSPSEAGANEQFF | TGTGCCAGCAGCCCATCTGAGGCGGGAGCTAATGAGCAGTTCTTC
TRBJ2-7 | few | NA | TRBV6-2/TRBV6-3 | CASRRTLNYEQYF | TGTGCCAGCAGGAGGACACTGAACTACGAGCAGTACTTC